The 24 T cell receptor beta chains given below trace back to one sample, sequenced in a study of long-term antiretroviral therapy in people with HIV. With survey level as its setting, the immunoSEQ assay was v3.0. Generated by immunoSEQ multiplex PCR, the TCRdb table keeps only in-frame clones and is missing some. The sample has tens of thousands of clones, approximately 80% seen once; the top ten hold about 7%. Here the sequenced sample was unsorted PBMCs, taken 2 years after starting antiretroviral therapy. The receptors were sampled from a woman between 50 and 59 years old with HIV.

The rearrangement links TRBV11-2 to TRBJ2-1, with D tentatively TRBD2 (6 bases). V lost 3 bases, J lost 3 bases, and 12 bases lay in between. CDR3 length: 15 amino acids. The V gene's germline CDR1 is SGHAT and CDR2 FQNNGV. CDR3 DNA: TGTGCCAGCAGCTTGGGTGCGGGGCTCTACAATGAGCAGTTCTTC. This sequence encodes CASSLGAGLYNEQFF.

The chain has TRBV4-1 and TRBJ2-3, with D perhaps TRBD1 or TRBD2 (6 bases each). The CDR3 runs to 13 residues. Trimming shortened V by 6 bases and J by 6 bases, and 13 bases separated the two germline ends. Germline lookup yields CDR1 MGHRA and CDR2 YSYEKL. CDR3 sequence reads: CASRGGLMDTQYF. CDR3 DNA: TGCGCCAGCAGGGGGGGCCTCATGGATACGCAGTATTTT.

The chain combines TRBV4-1 with TRBJ1-6; D ambiguous. CDR1 MGHRA and CDR2 YSYEKL come from the germline V gene. This CDR3 is 15 amino acids long. The V and J ends lost 4 bases and 4 bases respectively, with 11 bases between them. The CDR3 region has the DNA TGCGCCAGCAGCCCCACAGACCTATATAATTCACCCCTCCACTTT. This translates into CASSPTDLYNSPLHF.

The J gene is TRBJ2-7, the V gene TRBV10-2; D unresolved. The CDR3 totals 15 residues. Between the trimmed V and J ends, which lost 3 bases and 2 bases, there was a span of 14 bases. Per germline, CDR1 WSHSY and CDR2 SAAADI. The CDR3 loop is CASSDGFGSPYEQYV. CDR3 DNA: TGCGCCAGCAGTGATGGTTTCGGATCCCCCTACGAGCAGTACGTC.

This clone has a single count. This chain uses TRBV30 with TRBJ2-5, with 12 positions matching TRBD2. Germline V gene data show CDR1 as GTSNPN and CDR2 as SVGIG (reference sequence). V was clipped by 0 bases and J by 2 bases; unmatched bases: 4. The CDR3 runs 16 residues. The CDR3 DNA reads as TGTGCCTGGAGTGTTGGACTAGCGGGACCACAAGAGACCCAGTACTTC. Translation: CAWSVGLAGPQETQYF.

This clone was observed a single time. The chain couples TRBV7-6 to TRBJ2-5; no firm D call. The germline CDR1 and CDR2 sequences are SGHVS and FNYEAQ. This CDR3 region has 13 residues. V shed 4 bases and J shed 5 bases, with 11 bases lying between them. The CDR3 nucleotides are TGTGCCAGCAGCTCCCTGAGAGGCGAGACCCAGTACTTC. Translation gives CASSSLRGETQYF.

V is TRBV7-6 and J is TRBJ2-5, with 12 bases aligning to TRBD1. The CDR3 has 18 residues. The V gene end was trimmed by 2 bases and the J gene end by 5 bases; junction bases not matched to a gene: 12. CDR1 SGHVS and CDR2 FNYEAQ come from the germline V gene. The DNA for the CDR3 is TGTGCCAGCAGCTTACCCTTGAGGGGACAGGGGGCGTGGGAGACCCAGTACTTC. This sequence encodes CASSLPLRGQGAWETQYF. The variable domain in full, with the rest retrieved from reference TRBV7-6 and TRBJ2-5, is GAGVSQSPRYKVTKRGQDVALRCDPISGHVSLYWYRQALGQGPEFLTYFNYEAQQDKSGLPNDRFSAERPEGSISTLTIQRTEQRDSAMYRCASSLPLRGQGAWETQYFGPGTRLLVL.

J is TRBJ2-5 and V is TRBV19; a weak D match, TRBD2 (5 bases). The CDR3 is 13 residues long. The germline CDR1 and CDR2 sequences are LNHDA and SQIVND (reference sequence). The V end was cut by 4 bases, the J end by 5 bases, with 11 bases between. This CDR3 is CASSKNGGETQYF. CDR3 in DNA: TGTGCCAGTAGTAAAAACGGCGGGGAGACCCAGTACTTC.

This sequence joins TRBV9 and TRBJ1-1; D unresolved. The V end lost 0 bases, the J end lost 2 bases, and 5 bases lay between the germline ends. The CDR3 spans 13 residues. Germline CDR1 reads SGDLS; CDR2 reads YYNGEE. CDR3 amino acids: CASSVGPNTEAFF. The CDR3 DNA sequence: TGTGCCAGCAGCGTAGGCCCCAACACTGAAGCTTTCTTT.

V is TRBV7-9 and J is TRBJ1-2; weak D call: TRBD1 (6 bases). With 1 base removed from V and 7 bases from J, the gap between germline ends came to 10 bases. This CDR3 comprises 13 residues. CDR1 is SEHNR, CDR2 FQNEAQ, per germline (reference sequence). In DNA, the CDR3 is TGTGCCAGCAGCTTAGGGACAGTGCCTGGCTACACCTTC. Translating it yields CASSLGTVPGYTF.

This chain connects TRBV6-5 to TRBJ2-5; TRBD2 agrees at 9 bases. Germline V gene lookup returns CDR1 MNHEY and CDR2 SVGAGI. Losses at the gene ends were 6 bases for V and 5 bases for J; bases not matched to a gene: 7. The length of the CDR3 is 14 residues. Here the CDR3 reads CASSHSGGGETQYF. In DNA form, the CDR3 reads TGTGCCAGCAGCCATAGCGGGGGAGGCGAGACCCAGTACTTC.

In nucleotides, the CDR3 is TGTGCCAGCAGCTTAGGGCAGGCGTTAGGCCAGCCCCAGCATTTT. It translates to CASSLGQALGQPQHF. V usage is TRBV7-8 and J usage is TRBJ1-5; D is ambiguous. Germline values: CDR1 SGHVS, CDR2 FQNEAQ. This CDR3 is built from 15 residues. Trimming cost V 1 base and J 7 bases, with 14 bases left between them. Full variable domain (outside the CDR3, taken from reference TRBV7-8 and TRBJ1-5): GAGVSQSPRYKVAKRGQDVALRCDPISGHVSLFWYQQALGQGPEFLTYFQNEAQLDKSGLPSDRFFAERPEGSVSTLKIQRTQQEDSAVYLCASSLGQALGQPQHFGDGTRLSIL.

This chain links TRBV10-3 with TRBJ2-4; TRBD1 agrees at 11 bases. CDR1 is ENHRY, CDR2 SYGVKD, per germline. J gave up 6 bases and V 4 bases, and 2 bases lay outside the gene matches. The CDR3 loop spans 14 amino acids. The CDR3 protein is CAISGTGGRNIQYF. The CDR3 region has the DNA TGTGCCATCAGTGGGACAGGGGGCAGAAACATTCAGTACTTC.

J is TRBJ2-7 and V is TRBV28; D is possibly TRBD2 (7 bases). The germline gives CDR1 MDHEN, CDR2 SYDVKM. V lost 2 bases, J lost 1 base, and 18 bases lay in between. CDR3 length: 17 amino acids. The CDR3 is CASSLALDGGPSYEQYF. The CDR3 coding sequence is TGTGCCAGCAGTTTAGCCCTGGACGGGGGGCCGTCCTACGAGCAGTACTTC.

This rearrangement joins TRBV18 to TRBJ2-3; 10 bases align to TRBD2. The CDR3 totals 17 residues. Germline values: CDR1 KGHSH, CDR2 LQKENI. The junction had 12 bases not matched to a gene; V was cut back by 3 bases and J by 6 bases. In nucleotides, the CDR3 is TGTGCCAGCTCACCGTGGATAGCGGGGGGTCTTAAGGATACGCAGTATTTT. This gives the protein CASSPWIAGGLKDTQYF.

This chain connects TRBV5-5 to TRBJ1-1, with a possible D match to TRBD1 (5 bases). V shed 3 bases and J shed 1 base, with 13 bases lying between them. CDR1 SGHKS and CDR2 YYEKEE come from the germline V gene (reference sequence). The CDR3 spans 15 residues. The CDR3 sequence: CASSYDSWGNTEAFF. In nucleotides, the CDR3 is TGTGCCAGCAGCTATGACAGTTGGGGGAACACTGAAGCTTTCTTT.

This clone was observed once. The rearrangement joins TRBV6-5 to TRBJ1-1, with D perhaps TRBD1 (6 bases). The CDR3 is made up of 13 amino acids. V dropped 7 bases and J dropped 4 bases, with 13 bases sitting between them. Germline lookup yields CDR1 MNHEY and CDR2 SVGAGI. The CDR3 DNA sequence: TGTGCCAGCAACCTACAGGGTAGCACTGAAGCTTTCTTT. It translates to CASNLQGSTEAFF.

Concerning this clone: In this CDR3 the conserved last residue, phenylalanine or tryptophan, is missing, so a read error is likely. V and J are TRBV18 and TRBJ1-6; D gene ambiguous. The CDR3 consists of 15 residues. V lost 2 bases, J lost 7 bases, and 12 bases lay in between. Looked up from germline, CDR1 is KGHSH and CDR2 is LQKENI. CDR3 amino acids: CASSPLREGNSPLHL. The CDR3 nucleotides read TGTGCCAGCTCACCATTGAGGGAAGGGAATTCACCCCTCCACCTT.

This sequence joins TRBV6-6 and TRBJ2-7; 12 nucleotides agree with TRBD2. Germline CDR1 reads MNHNY; CDR2 reads SVGAGI (reference sequence). Trimming at V came to 5 bases and at J to 0 bases, leaving 5 bases not matched to a gene. CDR3 length: 16 residues. This chain's CDR3 is CASSPSGLAGSYEQYF. In DNA, the CDR3 is TGTGCCAGCAGTCCTTCGGGACTAGCGGGCTCCTACGAGCAGTACTTC.

The J gene is TRBJ1-1, the V gene TRBV11-1, with D possibly matching TRBD1 (5 bases). The CDR3 runs to 16 residues. Germline V lookup: CDR1 SGHAT, CDR2 FQDESV (reference sequence). V was clipped by 0 bases and J by 4 bases, with 15 bases between them. CDR3 sequence reads: CASSLARAKGSTEAFF. For the CDR3, the DNA is TGTGCCAGCAGCTTAGCGAGGGCTAAGGGGAGCACTGAAGCTTTCTTT. The entire variable domain, with the rest obtained from reference TRBV11-1 and TRBJ1-1, is as follows: EAEVAQSPRYKITEKSQAVAFWCDPISGHATLYWYRQILGQGPELLVQFQDESVVDDSQLPKDRFSAERLKGVDSTLKIQPAELGDSAMYLCASSLARAKGSTEAFFGQGTRLTVV.

The genes are TRBV6-1 and TRBJ1-2, with TRBD1 as a possible D gene (6 bases). V was cut by 0 bases and J by 7 bases, with 12 bases left in between. CDR1 and CDR2 (germline): MNHNS, SASEGT. The CDR3 runs 14 residues. The DNA for the CDR3 is TGTGCCAGCAGTGAAGCTACAGGGTTTGGTGGCTACACCTTC. Residues: CASSEATGFGGYTF.

This chain joins TRBV30 and TRBJ1-5; tentatively, D is TRBD1 (5 bases). Between the trimmed V and J ends, which lost 3 bases and 6 bases, there was a span of 15 bases. The length of the CDR3 is 14 residues. Germline CDR1 GTSNPN, CDR2 SVGIG (reference sequence). The CDR3 DNA is TGTGCCTGGAGCGCGGGGCAGTCTCGTCAGCCCCAGCATTTT. This sequence encodes CAWSAGQSRQPQHF.

The genes are TRBV27 and TRBJ1-4; D possibly corresponds to TRBD1 (6 bases). The V and J ends lost 4 bases and 2 bases respectively, with 17 bases between them. Germline V gene data show CDR1 as MNHEY and CDR2 as SMNVEV (reference sequence). The length of the CDR3 is 17 residues. The CDR3 sequence: CASSSREGGRTNEKLFF. The CDR3 nucleotides are TGTGCCAGCAGTTCGAGGGAAGGGGGGCGGACTAATGAAAAACTGTTTTTT.

The J gene is TRBJ2-2, the V gene TRBV19; no clear D. This CDR3 is built from 15 residues. Germline-derived CDR1 and CDR2 are LNHDA and SQIVND (reference sequence). V was pared by 6 bases and J by 2 bases, with 13 bases between. The CDR3 region has the DNA TGTGCCAGTAGGCGGAACCGTAAAAACACCGGGGAGCTGTTTTTT. This translates into CASRRNRKNTGELFF.